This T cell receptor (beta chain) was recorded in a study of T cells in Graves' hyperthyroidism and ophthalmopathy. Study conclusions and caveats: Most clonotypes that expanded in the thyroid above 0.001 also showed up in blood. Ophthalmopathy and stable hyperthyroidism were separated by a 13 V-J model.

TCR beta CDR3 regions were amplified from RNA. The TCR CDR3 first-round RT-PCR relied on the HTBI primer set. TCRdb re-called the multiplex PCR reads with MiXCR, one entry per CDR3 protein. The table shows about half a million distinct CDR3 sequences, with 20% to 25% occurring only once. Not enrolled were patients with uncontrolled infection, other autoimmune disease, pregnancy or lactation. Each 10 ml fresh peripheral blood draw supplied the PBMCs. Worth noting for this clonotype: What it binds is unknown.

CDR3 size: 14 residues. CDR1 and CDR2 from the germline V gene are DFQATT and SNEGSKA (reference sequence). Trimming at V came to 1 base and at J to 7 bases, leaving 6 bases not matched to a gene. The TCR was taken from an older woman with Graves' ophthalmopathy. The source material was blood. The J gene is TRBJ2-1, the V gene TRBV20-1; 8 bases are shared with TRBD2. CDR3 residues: CSARAGRAINEQFF. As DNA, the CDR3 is TGCAGTGCTAGAGCCGGGAGGGCCATAAATGAGCAGTTCTTC.